The next 25 T cell receptor beta chains were all read from a single sample in a study of long-term antiretroviral therapy in people with HIV. Survey level was the resolution at which the v3.0 immunoSEQ assay ran. Clones were read by immunoSEQ multiplex PCR, and TCRdb kept only the in-frame ones, dropping some. This table holds around 17,000 clones, around 74% found once. Sequenced here: unsorted PBMCs, sampled 2.5 years before starting antiretroviral therapy. These receptor sequences come from a woman aged 45 to 65 with HIV.

The chain employs TRBV7-9 and TRBJ2-6; TRBD1 might be the D (5 bases). This CDR3 is built from 17 residues. CDR1 and CDR2 (germline): SEHNR, FQNEAQ (reference sequence). V lost 2 bases to trimming and J lost 2 bases, with 13 bases between them. CDR3 protein: CASSLTAGWPGANVLTF. The CDR3 DNA reads as TGTGCCAGCAGCTTAACGGCAGGGTGGCCTGGGGCCAACGTCCTGACTTTC.

The chain employs TRBV7-8 and TRBJ1-5, with a possible D match to TRBD1 (5 bases). V shed 5 bases and J shed 3 bases, with 14 bases lying between them. Germline assignment: CDR1 SGHVS and CDR2 FQNEAQ. The CDR3 sequence is 15 residues long. Here the CDR3 reads CASSGTGGLNQPQHF. CDR3 in DNA: TGTGCCAGCAGCGGTACAGGAGGGCTCAATCAGCCCCAGCATTTT.

This chain uses TRBV6-5 with TRBJ2-7; D might be TRBD1 (6 bases). Trimming pared 6 bases from V and 2 bases from J, leaving 14 bases between. In germline, CDR1 is MNHEY, CDR2 SVGAGI. The CDR3 is made up of 14 amino acids. The CDR3 region has the DNA TGTGCCAGCAGGACCCATCGGGACACCTACGAGCAGTACTTC. Residues: CASRTHRDTYEQYF.

This clone appeared a few times. V is TRBV19 and J is TRBJ1-4; no clear D gene. Germline V gives CDR1 LNHDA, CDR2 SQIVND (reference sequence). V lost 9 bases to trimming and J lost 8 bases, with 13 bases between them. CDR3 length: 12 amino acids. DNA of the CDR3: TGTGCCAGCCGCCAAACGGGAGAAAAACTGTTTTTT. It codes for CASRQTGEKLFF.

The chain's CDR3 is CASGSGTDYSYEQYF. CDR3 DNA: TGTGCTAGTGGGTCCGGGACGGATTACTCCTACGAGCAGTACTTC. The V gene is TRBV12-5, the J gene TRBJ2-7, with D perhaps given as TRBD1 or TRBD2 (5 bases each). This CDR3 is built from 15 residues. V was pared by 6 bases and J by 0 bases, with 15 bases between. Germline V gives CDR1 LGHNT, CDR2 FRNRAP.

This clone was recorded only once. A read error may account for a junction end that differs from germline. Here the CDR3 DNA reads TGTGCCAGCAGCTCCTTAAGCACGGATACGCAGTATTTT. This sequence encodes CASSSLSTDTQYF. V usage is TRBV7-3 and J usage is TRBJ2-3; no clear D. Germline V gene data show CDR1 as SGHTA and CDR2 as FQGTGA. CDR3 length equals 13 residues.

The V and J genes are TRBV7-9 and TRBJ1-1; TRBD1 might be the D (5 bases). Trimming removed 3 bases at V and 6 bases at J, with 14 bases between. CDR3 length: 14 residues. CDR1 and CDR2 from the germline V gene are SEHNR and FQNEAQ (reference sequence). CDR3 protein: CASSLGLGEAEAFF. The CDR3 bases are TGTGCCAGCAGCTTGGGACTGGGGGAGGCTGAAGCTTTCTTT.

This clone has just a few counts. The chain uses TRBV5-1 and TRBJ2-3; TRBD2 agrees at 11 bases. In germline, CDR1 is SGHRS, CDR2 YFSETQ. This CDR3 contains 15 residues. The ends lost 2 bases at V and 3 bases at J; junction bases unmatched: 2. DNA of the CDR3: TGCGCCAGCAGCTTTAGCGGGGGGGCGACAGATACGCAGTATTTT. It is translated as CASSFSGGATDTQYF.

V usage is TRBV29-1 and J usage is TRBJ2-1; 10 bases align to TRBD1. Per germline, CDR1 SQVTM and CDR2 ANQGSEA. This CDR3 contains 14 residues. Germline trimming cut 4 bases from V and 5 bases from J; bases unmatched to any gene: 5. The CDR3 spells CSVVGTGVDNEQFF. CDR3 in DNA: TGCAGCGTTGTCGGGACAGGGGTGGACAATGAGCAGTTCTTC.

The V and J genes are TRBV29-1 and TRBJ1-1; maybe TRBD1 (5 bases). The CDR3 sequence is 13 residues long. The V gene lost 6 bases and the J gene lost 2 bases, with 13 bases spanning the gap. Germline loops: CDR1 SQVTM, CDR2 ANQGSEA. The CDR3 nucleotides are TGCAGCGTCGTTCCGTGGACAAACACTGAAGCTTTCTTT. It is translated as CSVVPWTNTEAFF.

The V and J genes are TRBV4-2 and TRBJ2-3; the match to TRBD1 covers 8 bases. With V trimmed by 1 base and J by 5 bases, 11 bases remained unmatched. The CDR3 covers 17 residues. CDR1 and CDR2 (germline): LGHNA, YNFKEQ. The CDR3 DNA reads TGTGCCAGCAGCCAAGGAGACAGGGGAGTGAGTAGAGATACGCAGTATTTT. Amino acids: CASSQGDRGVSRDTQYF.

The chain links TRBV10-3 to TRBJ2-5; possibly TRBD1 for D (6 bases). Germline V gene data show CDR1 as ENHRY and CDR2 as SYGVKD. CDR3 length: 13 residues. Trimming removed 2 bases at V and 2 bases at J, with 6 bases between. CDR3 nucleotide sequence: TGTGCCATCAGTGAGAGGGGGCAAGAGACCCAGTACTTC. It encodes CAISERGQETQYF.

The chain recombines TRBV2 with TRBJ2-7, with D perhaps matching TRBD1 (7 bases). Germline V gives CDR1 SNHLY, CDR2 FYNNEI. V was pared by 8 bases and J by 3 bases, with 29 bases between. The CDR3 covers 18 residues. CDR3 amino acids: CASEGGADFGPGGYEQYV. In nucleotides, the CDR3 is TGTGCCAGCGAAGGCGGGGCTGACTTTGGCCCAGGGGGCTACGAGCAGTACGTC.

The chain is built from TRBV11-2 and TRBJ2-1; 14 bases fit TRBD2. The ends lost 0 bases at V and 15 bases at J; junction bases unmatched: 10. The germline V gene has CDR1 SGHAT and CDR2 FQNNGV. This CDR3 has 16 residues. This chain's CDR3 is CASSLDWGLAGVRVFF. The CDR3 DNA follows: TGTGCCAGCAGCTTAGATTGGGGACTAGCGGGGGTTCGGGTGTTCTTC. Full variable domain (remainder filled in from reference TRBV11-2 and TRBJ2-1): EAGVAQSPRYKIIEKRQSVAFWCNPISGHATLYWYQQILGQGPKLLIQFQNNGVVDDSQLPKDRFSAERLKGVDSTLKIQPAKLEDSAVYLCASSLDWGLAGVRVFFGPGTRLTVL.

The rearrangement uses TRBV10-2 and TRBJ2-7, with D possibly being TRBD2 (6 bases). There are 13 residues in the CDR3. V lost 3 bases, J lost 3 bases, and 9 bases lay in between. Per the germline V gene, CDR1 is WSHSY and CDR2 is SAAADI. CDR3 loop: CASSDGGGYEQYF. The CDR3, as DNA: TGCGCCAGCAGTGATGGGGGAGGCTACGAGCAGTACTTC.

J is TRBJ2-3 and V is TRBV18, with 7 bases aligning to TRBD2. Germline CDR1 is KGHSH and CDR2 is LQKENI. J was trimmed by 2 bases and V by 2 bases; bases with no gene match: 4. The CDR3 contains 15 residues. The CDR3 nucleotides are TGTGCCAGCTCACCAACGGGGGGATCCACAGATACGCAGTATTTT. The encoded protein is CASSPTGGSTDTQYF.

This clone counts as large (0.1 to 1%). This sequence joins TRBV5-6 and TRBJ1-1; TRBD1 might be the D (6 bases). The CDR3 contains 14 residues. V lost 2 bases to trimming and J lost 0 bases, with 8 bases between them. Per germline, CDR1 SGHDT and CDR2 YYEEEE. The CDR3 sequence: CASSLGGMNTEAFF. CDR3 DNA: TGTGCCAGCAGCTTAGGGGGGATGAACACTGAAGCTTTCTTT.

This clone has a single count. The J gene is TRBJ2-5, the V gene TRBV4-2, with 12 bases fitting TRBD2. The CDR3 runs 16 residues. The V segment lost 5 bases and the J segment 1 base; nucleotides outside the gene matches: 5. CDR1 is LGHNA, CDR2 YNFKEQ, per germline. The DNA for the CDR3 is TGTGCCAGCAGCGCGTCTAGCGGGGGGGGCCAAGAGACCCAGTACTTC. Translation gives CASSASSGGGQETQYF.

The V and J genes are TRBV5-6 and TRBJ2-3; D is undetermined. Trimming shortened V by 4 bases and J by 4 bases, and 19 bases separated the two germline ends. The CDR3 consists of 16 residues. Germline V gives CDR1 SGHDT, CDR2 YYEEEE. The CDR3 protein is CASSPTTLGHADTQYF. The CDR3 DNA follows: TGTGCCAGCAGCCCAACAACCCTCGGGCACGCAGATACGCAGTATTTT.

The gene calls are TRBV30 and TRBJ2-6; 7 bases fit TRBD2. The CDR3 has 15 amino acids. CDR1 and CDR2 from the germline V gene are GTSNPN and SVGIG (reference sequence). The V gene end was trimmed by 4 bases and the J gene end by 2 bases; junction bases not matched to a gene: 5. This CDR3 reads CAWTPGGTGANVLTF. DNA of the CDR3: TGTGCCTGGACTCCCGGGGGGACTGGGGCCAACGTCCTGACTTTC.

This chain links TRBV18 with TRBJ1-3; 9 bases line up with TRBD1. CDR1 is KGHSH, CDR2 LQKENI, per germline. This CDR3 is 15 amino acids long. J lost 4 bases, V lost 5 bases, and 6 bases had no gene match. The CDR3 reads CASSTGTGSGNTIYF. The CDR3 nucleotides are TGTGCCAGCTCAACCGGGACAGGGTCAGGAAACACCATATATTTT.

J is TRBJ2-1 and V is TRBV29-1; 10 positions match TRBD2. After removal of 6 bases from V and 4 bases from J, the junction contained 9 bases not matched to a gene. This CDR3 has 15 amino acids. The germline CDR1 and CDR2 sequences are SQVTM and ANQGSEA. CDR3 nucleotide sequence: TGCAGCGTCTTCCTAGCGGGGGCCAATTACAATGAGCAGTTCTTC. This translates into CSVFLAGANYNEQFF.

This clone was seen just once. The genes are TRBV5-1 and TRBJ1-1; 7 nucleotides agree with TRBD1. Germline lookup yields CDR1 SGHRS and CDR2 YFSETQ. The CDR3 has 16 residues. With V trimmed by 5 bases and J by 4 bases, 14 bases remained unmatched. CDR3 sequence (DNA): TGCGCCAGCAGACAGGGGCGTGCTGACTCCCTCACTGAAGCTTTCTTT. Encoded protein: CASRQGRADSLTEAFF. Together with reference TRBV5-1 and TRBJ1-1, the CDR3 gives the full variable domain: KAGVTQTPRYLIKTRGQQVTLSCSPISGHRSVSWYQQTPGQGLQFLFEYFSETQRNKGNFPGRFSGRQFSNSRSEMNVSTLELGDSALYLCASRQGRADSLTEAFFGQGTRLTVV.

V is TRBV6-1 and J is TRBJ2-2; no firm D call. Germline-derived CDR1 and CDR2 are MNHNS and SASEGT. The V and J ends lost 2 bases and 2 bases respectively, with 6 bases between them. This CDR3 comprises 14 residues. CDR3 bases: TGTGCCAGCAGTGAAAGGAGAAACACCGGGGAGCTGTTTTTT. This sequence encodes CASSERRNTGELFF.

The chain uses TRBV19 and TRBJ2-7, with unresolved D. Trimming removed 3 bases from V and 4 bases from J, with 16 bases in between. Germline loops: CDR1 LNHDA, CDR2 SQIVND (reference sequence). CDR3 length: 15 residues. In DNA, the CDR3 is TGTGCCAGTAGTATCGGGTTTGGGTCGTTATACGAGCAGTACTTC. Its protein is CASSIGFGSLYEQYF.